Shown below are 9 T cell receptor beta chains from a single sample sequenced in a study of regulatory dendritic cells for organ transplantation. TCRdb keeps only in-frame clones here, not all; method: immunoSEQ multiplex PCR. This sample has approximately 12,000 clones, with about three fifths found just once. Sorted subsets were CFSE-labeled and cultured four to six days with allogeneic dendritic cells. Their target antigens are unknown. Sequencing input: naive CD8+ T cells from blood cultured with dendritic cells. Subset reported: CD45RA+ naive T cells. Source of these receptors: a human donor in good health.

The chain carries TRBV9 and TRBJ2-4; a possible D gene is TRBD2 (7 bases). The V gene's germline CDR1 is SGDLS and CDR2 YYNGEE. V lost 3 bases, J lost 2 bases, and 15 bases lay in between. CDR3 size: 16 residues. CDR3 region: CASSGGGSVPKNIQYF. CDR3 bases: TGTGCCAGCAGCGGGGGGGGCTCCGTCCCCAAAAACATTCAGTACTTC.

This CDR3 reads CASSSGQARDEQYF. In DNA, the CDR3 is TGTGCCAGCAGTTCGGGACAGGCCCGCGACGAGCAGTACTTC. The chain carries TRBV27 and TRBJ2-7; 8 bases match TRBD1. The V gene end was trimmed by 4 bases and the J gene end by 5 bases; junction bases not matched to a gene: 7. This CDR3 has 14 residues. The germline V gene has CDR1 MNHEY and CDR2 SMNVEV (reference sequence).

The rearrangement uses TRBV9 and TRBJ2-1, with 8 bases identical to TRBD1. CDR3 length equals 17 residues. Germline assignment: CDR1 SGDLS and CDR2 YYNGEE. V lost 0 bases and J lost 5; bases outside the gene matches: 10. The CDR3 region has the DNA TGTGCCAGCAGCGTAGGGGCAGGGGGCCCTACCCACAATGAGCAGTTCTTC. Translating gives CASSVGAGGPTHNEQFF.

The chain is built from TRBV14 and TRBJ1-1, with D perhaps matching TRBD1 (5 bases). This CDR3 is built from 14 residues. V lost 2 bases and J lost 1, with 8 bases in between. Germline V lookup: CDR1 SGHDN, CDR2 FVKESK. CDR3: CASSQTTGNTEAFF. CDR3 DNA: TGTGCCAGCAGCCAAACTACAGGGAACACTGAAGCTTTCTTT.

This clone has just a few counts. The V and J genes are TRBV29-1 and TRBJ1-1; 10 bases are a match to TRBD1. Trimming at V came to 4 bases and at J to 1 base, leaving 6 bases not matched to a gene. The CDR3 is made up of 15 amino acids. Germline V CDR1 and CDR2: SQVTM, ANQGSEA. The CDR3 here is CSVARDRGQNTEAFF. CDR3 nucleotide sequence: TGCAGCGTTGCCAGGGACAGGGGTCAGAACACTGAAGCTTTCTTT.

The chain combines TRBV15 with TRBJ1-4; 7 positions match TRBD1. The CDR3 has 16 residues. Losses at the gene ends were 0 bases for V and 5 bases for J; bases not matched to a gene: 6. Germline values: CDR1 LNHNV, CDR2 YYDKDF (reference sequence). The CDR3 reads CATSRDGGQANEKLFF. The CDR3 DNA reads TGTGCCACCAGCAGAGATGGAGGACAGGCCAATGAAAAACTGTTTTTT.

The genes are TRBV15 and TRBJ2-7; TRBD2 matches at 13 bases. The junction had 2 bases not matched to a gene; V was cut back by 1 base and J by 5 bases. This CDR3 is built from 15 residues. Germline V gives CDR1 LNHNV, CDR2 YYDKDF (reference sequence). This CDR3 is CATSRAGTSGDEQYF. The CDR3 bases are TGTGCCACCAGCAGAGCAGGGACTAGCGGGGACGAGCAGTACTTC.

This clone is labeled as medium-sized. The V and J genes are TRBV20-1 and TRBJ1-2; 8 nucleotides line up with TRBD1. The trim removed 8 bases at V and 13 bases at J, leaving 12 bases unmatched. The CDR3 runs to 11 residues. The germline V gene has CDR1 DFQATT and CDR2 SNEGSKA (reference sequence). The CDR3 sequence is CSFDRGLSSTF. The CDR3 nucleotides read TGCAGTTTCGACAGGGGCCTATCGTCCACCTTC.

This clone was picked up a small number of times. V and J are TRBV19 and TRBJ2-3, with TRBD2 matching 13 bases. Germline V gene lookup returns CDR1 LNHDA and CDR2 SQIVND (reference sequence). V was clipped by 6 bases and J by 0 bases; unmatched bases: 3. The CDR3 has 16 residues. Here the CDR3 reads CASSELAGGSTDTQYF. The DNA of the CDR3 is TGTGCCAGTAGCGAACTAGCGGGGGGGAGCACAGATACGCAGTATTTT.